Presented here are 10 T cell receptor beta chains from one specimen sequenced in a study of T cells after yellow fever vaccination. A single record per CDR3 protein comes from TCRdb applying MiXCR to the 5' RACE reads. The profile shows about 340,000 distinct CDR3 sequences, about 12% of them singletons. Sample: CD4+ T cells sorted from PBMCs, taken 15 days after the yellow fever booster vaccination. These receptors were taken from a man in his late teens or twenties who received the YFV17D yellow fever vaccine.

The chain recombines TRBV29-1 with TRBJ1-5, with TRBD1 as a possible D gene (5 bases). Germline V CDR1 and CDR2: SQVTM, ANQGSEA. The CDR3 runs 13 residues. The V end lost 4 bases, the J end lost 4 bases, and 11 bases lay between the germline ends. CDR3: CSVGGEWNQPQHF. In DNA, the CDR3 is TGCAGCGTTGGGGGGGAGTGGAATCAGCCCCAGCATTTT.

V gene TRBV15 combines with J gene TRBJ2-3; 9 positions agree with TRBD2. The V and J ends lost 0 bases and 4 bases, in that order; junction bases with no gene match: 5. CDR1 is LNHNV and CDR2 is YYDKDF in the germline V gene (reference sequence). The CDR3 is made up of 16 amino acids. The CDR3 protein is CATSRDLAGRSDTQYF. DNA of the CDR3: TGTGCCACCAGCAGAGATCTAGCGGGGAGGTCAGATACGCAGTATTTT.

This clonotype was recorded a few times. The chain is built from TRBV30 and TRBJ1-6, with D possibly TRBD1 on 6 matching bases. The CDR3 is 13 residues long. CDR1 and CDR2 (germline): GTSNPN, SVGIG (reference sequence). V shed 2 bases and J shed 7 bases, with 9 bases lying between them. The CDR3 protein is CAWSKGENSPLHF. The CDR3, as DNA: TGTGCCTGGAGTAAGGGGGAGAATTCACCCCTCCACTTT. The complete variable domain, with remaining parts taken from reference TRBV30 and TRBJ1-6, reads SQTIHQWPATLVQPVGSPLSLECTVEGTSNPNLYWYRQAAGRGLQLLFYSVGIGQISSEVPQNLSASRPQDRQFILSSKKLLLSDSGFYLCAWSKGENSPLHFGNGTRLTVT.

The rearrangement joins TRBV5-4 to TRBJ1-1; D remains ambiguous. Germline V gene lookup returns CDR1 SGHNT and CDR2 YYREEE (reference sequence). The ends were cut back, 4 bases at V and 0 bases at J, with 13 bases in the middle. The CDR3 is made up of 15 amino acids. The CDR3 DNA is TGTGCCAGCAGCCAACCAAGCCAGATGAACACTGAAGCTTTCTTT. Encoded protein: CASSQPSQMNTEAFF.

This clonotype showed up just a few times. V is TRBV7-2 and J is TRBJ1-6; D is unclear. The CDR3 consists of 13 residues. Germline lookup yields CDR1 SGHTA and CDR2 FQGNSA. With 4 bases removed from V and 7 bases from J, the gap between germline ends came to 8 bases. In nucleotides, the CDR3 is TGTGCCAGCAGCTCAGACACAAATTCACCCCTCCACTTT. It codes for CASSSDTNSPLHF.

This clonotype was seen only a few times. V and J are TRBV6-1 and TRBJ1-4; D remains ambiguous. Germline V CDR1 and CDR2: MNHNS, SASEGT. V lost 8 bases and J 1 base, leaving 11 bases between the germline ends. The CDR3 contains 14 residues. The CDR3 sequence: CASRTHGTNEKLFF. The CDR3 nucleotides are TGTGCCAGCCGAACCCATGGAACTAATGAAAAACTGTTTTTT.

This clonotype was seen ten or more times. The chain uses TRBV7-8 and TRBJ2-3, with D maybe TRBD1 (6 bases). V gave up 5 bases and J gave up 0 bases, with 15 bases separating them. The germline CDR1 and CDR2 sequences are SGHVS and FQNEAQ. The CDR3 has 16 amino acids. The CDR3 sequence is CASSLGAYPSTDTQYF. CDR3 bases: TGTGCCAGCAGCCTGGGGGCCTACCCTAGCACAGATACGCAGTATTTT.

This clonotype was detected only once. The chain is built from TRBV6-2 or TRBV6-3 and TRBJ2-5; 14 bases are a match to TRBD2. Germline CDR1 is MNHEY and CDR2 is SVGEGT. This CDR3 region has 14 residues. Trimming removed 6 bases from V and 4 bases from J; junction bases left unmatched: 1. CDR3 protein: CASRTSGGAETQYF. The CDR3 bases are TGTGCCAGCAGGACTAGCGGGGGGGCAGAGACCCAGTACTTC.

The CDR3 here is CASSLGHFQETQYF. CDR3 in DNA: TGTGCCAGCAGCTTGGGACACTTCCAAGAGACCCAGTACTTC. This chain links TRBV5-5 with TRBJ2-5; D is unresolved. The CDR3 consists of 14 residues. The germline V gene has CDR1 SGHKS and CDR2 YYEKEE (reference sequence). Trimming left V 0 bases short and J 1 base short, with 7 bases between.

This clonotype turned up a few times. J is TRBJ2-7 and V is TRBV5-1; 10 bases align to TRBD2. Looked up from germline, CDR1 is SGHRS and CDR2 is YFSETQ. This CDR3 contains 15 residues. V trimming: 4 bases; J trimming: 1 base; junction bases outside the gene matches: 5. The DNA of the CDR3 is TGCGCCAGCAGCAGGAGTAGCGGGGGGTCCTACGAGCAGTACGTC. Translation: CASSRSSGGSYEQYV.